The present T cell receptor beta chain was sequenced within a study of CD8+ T cells in alopecia areata. Treatment specified: oral pan-JAK inhibitor, 5-10 mg twice daily. Sorted out of PBMCs were CD4+ T cells and CD8+ T cells. The CDR3 contains 13 residues. The germline V and J ends were trimmed by 2 bases and 6 bases, with 10 bases remaining between them. CDR1 MNHEY and CDR2 SMNVEV come from the germline V gene (reference sequence). Following RNA extraction, reverse transcription yielded cDNA that acted as the sequencing template. Profiling relied on immunoSEQ multiplex PCR, and the TCRdb table lists in-frame clones only, not all of them. The table records 150,000 to 200,000 clones, roughly 60% of them present only once.

The sample in question was CD4+ T cells sorted from blood, obtained at week 24, from a patient treated with tofacitinib. The TCR comes from a human donor with alopecia areata. The chain has TRBV27 and TRBJ1-2; D may be TRBD1 (5 bases). This CDR3 is CASSLAGVDGYTF. Written as DNA, the CDR3 is TGTGCCAGCAGTTTAGCGGGGGTAGATGGCTACACCTTC.